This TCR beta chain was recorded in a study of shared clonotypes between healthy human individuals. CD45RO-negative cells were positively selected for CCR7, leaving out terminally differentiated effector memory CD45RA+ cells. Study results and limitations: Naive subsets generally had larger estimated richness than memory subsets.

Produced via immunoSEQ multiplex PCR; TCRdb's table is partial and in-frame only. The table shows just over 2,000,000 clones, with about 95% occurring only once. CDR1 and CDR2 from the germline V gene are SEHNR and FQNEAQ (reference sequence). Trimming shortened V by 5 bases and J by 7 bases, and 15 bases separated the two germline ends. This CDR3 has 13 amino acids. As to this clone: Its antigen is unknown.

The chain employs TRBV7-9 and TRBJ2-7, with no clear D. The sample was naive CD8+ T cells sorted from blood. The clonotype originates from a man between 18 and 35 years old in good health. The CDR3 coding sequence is TGTGCCAGCAGCCTGTACGTTGGTTGGGAGCAGTACTTC. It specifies CASSLYVGWEQYF.